This T cell receptor beta chain stems from a study of T cells in Graves' hyperthyroidism and ophthalmopathy. Study results and limitations: Model output signaled ophthalmopathy a median 6.5 months ahead of onset. Separating ophthalmopathy from stable hyperthyroidism was achieved by a 13 V-J model.

Diagnosing involved the use of clinical symptoms, serum thyroxine and TRAb, thyroid ultrasound and orbital computed tomography. The PBMCs were taken from roughly 9.3 ml of fresh peripheral blood. V dropped 0 bases and J dropped 9; count of bases not matched to a gene: 1. The germline V gene has CDR1 GTSNPN and CDR2 SVGIG (reference sequence). CDR3 length equals 11 residues. This clonotype was seen once. Its target is unknown. Researchers took RNA transcripts and amplified the TCR beta CDR3 regions from them. The HTBI primer set served for first-round RT-PCR of the TCR CDR3. MiXCR, applied by TCRdb to the multiplex PCR reads, yields one record per CDR3 protein. The sample consists of 490,000 or so distinct CDR3 sequences, 20% to 25% of them appearing once.

The specimen sequenced was blood. The chain couples TRBV30 to TRBJ2-7; 8 bases align to TRBD1. The TCR comes from a woman in her 70s with Graves' ophthalmopathy. CDR3 bases: TGTGCCTGGAGTGTAACAGGGGGGCAGTACTTC. Protein: CAWSVTGGQYF.